This T cell receptor (beta chain) was sequenced in a study of T-cell memory formation after mild COVID-19. Study details: TCR clusters were largely donor specific. Regarding the study as a whole: A balance of CD4 and CD8 characterized clones contracting day 15 to 85, whereas later expanders leaned CD4+. Largely, contracting CD4+ clones fell within CM and EM, and contracting CD8+ clones within EMRA. Detection of some responders pre-infection suggested pre-existing cross-reactive memory T cells participated.

TCRdb fed the 5' RACE reads into MiXCR, producing one record per CDR3 protein. The sample consists of roughly 250,000 distinct CDR3 sequences, approximately 15% of them appearing once. This clonotype was detected only a few times. Its cognate antigen is unknown. The length of the CDR3 is 14 residues. V was clipped by 0 bases and J by 7 bases, with 12 bases between them. CDR1 LGHNA and CDR2 YSLEER come from the germline V gene. Sequencing used PBMCs or a T cell subset sorted from them (not recorded which). The chain has TRBV4-3 and TRBJ2-5; no reliable D call. This TCR came from a man aged 18-30 years who had mild COVID-19 (a few samples of this study predate the infection). Cell type and time point are not known. CDR3 residues: CASSQEGTGATQYF. The CDR3 DNA is TGCGCCAGCAGCCAAGAGGGTACGGGTGCGACCCAGTACTTC.